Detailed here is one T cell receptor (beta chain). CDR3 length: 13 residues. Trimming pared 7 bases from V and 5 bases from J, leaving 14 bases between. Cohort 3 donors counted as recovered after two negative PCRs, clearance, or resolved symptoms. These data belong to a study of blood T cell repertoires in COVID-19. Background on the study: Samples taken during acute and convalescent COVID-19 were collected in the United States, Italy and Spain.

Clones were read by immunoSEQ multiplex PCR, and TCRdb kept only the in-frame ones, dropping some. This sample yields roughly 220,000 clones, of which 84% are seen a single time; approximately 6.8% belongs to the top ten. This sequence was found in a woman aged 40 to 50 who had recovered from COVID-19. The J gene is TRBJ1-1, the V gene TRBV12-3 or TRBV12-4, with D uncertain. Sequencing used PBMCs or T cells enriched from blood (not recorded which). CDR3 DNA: TGTGCCAGCATCACCTGGGGAGGGACTGAAGCTTTCTTT. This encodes CASITWGGTEAFF.